This TCR beta chain is drawn from a study of cytomegalovirus exposure and HLA in healthy donors. PCR amplification relied on 60 Vbeta primers (plus 13 Jbeta primers). Some clones are missing from TCRdb's copy, which holds only in-frame ones; the method was immunoSEQ multiplex PCR. This table has tens of thousands of clones, around four fifths appearing once. Germline V gene data show CDR1 as SGHVS and CDR2 as FNYEAQ. Deletions cut 2 bases from V and 5 bases from J, with 12 bases between. The length of the CDR3 is 14 residues. The clonotype comes from a woman in her thirties in good health and CMV-seropositive. The gene calls are TRBV7-6 and TRBJ2-5, with TRBD2 as a possible D gene (6 bases). Sequenced input: PBMCs. The CDR3 nucleotides are TGTGCCAGCAGCTTAAGTGGGGGGAGGGAGACCCAGTACTTC. It codes for CASSLSGGRETQYF.